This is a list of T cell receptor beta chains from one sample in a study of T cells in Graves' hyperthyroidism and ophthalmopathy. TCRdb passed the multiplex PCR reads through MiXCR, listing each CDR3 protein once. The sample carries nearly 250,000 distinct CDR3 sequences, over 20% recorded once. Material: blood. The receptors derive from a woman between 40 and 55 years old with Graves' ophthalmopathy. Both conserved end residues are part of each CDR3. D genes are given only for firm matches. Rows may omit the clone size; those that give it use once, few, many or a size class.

cdr3_nt: TGTGCCAGCAGCGCCGGGACTCTTCTTGATTACTCTGGGGCCAACGTCCTGACTTTC
cdr3_aa: CASSAGTLLDYSGANVLTF
cdr3_length: 19
v_call: TRBV7-2
clone_size: many
j_call: TRBJ2-6
d_call: NA

cdr3_nt: TGTGCCAGCAGCCTAGCGGGATTCACAGATACGCAGTATTTT
cdr3_aa: CASSLAGFTDTQYF
cdr3_length: 14
v_call: TRBV12-3/TRBV12-4
clone_size: few
j_call: TRBJ2-3
d_call: TRBD2

cdr3_nt: TGCAGTGCTAGGGCCTCAGGGGGGACTTGGGACTCCGAGCAGTACTTC
cdr3_aa: CSARASGGTWDSEQYF
cdr3_length: 16
v_call: TRBV20-1
clone_size: NA
j_call: TRBJ2-7
d_call: NA

cdr3_nt: TGTGCCAGCAGTCACCTAGTTATAGATACCGGGGAGCTGTTTTTT
cdr3_aa: CASSHLVIDTGELFF
cdr3_length: 15
v_call: TRBV12-3/TRBV12-4
clone_size: many
j_call: TRBJ2-2
d_call: NA

cdr3_nt: TGTGCCAGCAGTTCAAACAGGGCGGTTCGCACTGAAGCTTTCTTT
cdr3_aa: CASSSNRAVRTEAFF
cdr3_length: 15
v_call: TRBV6-5
clone_size: NA
j_call: TRBJ1-1
d_call: NA

cdr3_nt: TGTGCCAGCAGCTCGAAACAAACCGGACGGGACAACCGAACCATCTACGAGCAGTACTTC
cdr3_aa: CASSSKQTGRDNRTIYEQYF
cdr3_length: 20
v_call: TRBV7-1
clone_size: NA
j_call: TRBJ2-7
d_call: NA

cdr3_nt: TGTGCCTGTCAGGGTGGGTCCGGAAACACCATATATTTT
cdr3_aa: CACQGGSGNTIYF
cdr3_length: 13
v_call: TRBV30
clone_size: NA
j_call: TRBJ1-3
d_call: NA

cdr3_nt: TGTGCCAGCAGTTTTATATTGACTAGCGGGGGAGAGACCCAGTACTTC
cdr3_aa: CASSFILTSGGETQYF
cdr3_length: 16
v_call: TRBV12-3/TRBV12-4
clone_size: NA
j_call: TRBJ2-5
d_call: TRBD2

cdr3_nt: TGTGCCAGCAGCTTCGACAGCCGCGGAGAGACCCAGTACTTC
cdr3_aa: CASSFDSRGETQYF
cdr3_length: 14
v_call: TRBV12-3/TRBV12-4
clone_size: once
j_call: TRBJ2-5
d_call: NA

cdr3_nt: TGTGCCACCAGTGGAAACGTGTTGTACGAGCAGTACTTC
cdr3_aa: CATSGNVLYEQYF
cdr3_length: 13
v_call: TRBV24-1
clone_size: few
j_call: TRBJ2-7
d_call: NA

cdr3_nt: TGTGCCAGCAGCTTACCCCGTTCGAATGGGTTGGAGACCCAGTACTTC
cdr3_aa: CASSLPRSNGLETQYF
cdr3_length: 16
v_call: TRBV11-1
clone_size: many
j_call: TRBJ2-5
d_call: NA

cdr3_nt: TGTGCCAGTCATTTGGGGGCGTCTAACTATGGCTACACCTTC
cdr3_aa: CASHLGASNYGYTF
cdr3_length: 14
v_call: TRBV19
clone_size: many
j_call: TRBJ1-2
d_call: NA

cdr3_nt: TGTGCCAGCAGTTTATACCGTACAGCGGGATTGGGAGAGACCCAGTACTTC
cdr3_aa: CASSLYRTAGLGETQYF
cdr3_length: 17
v_call: TRBV28
clone_size: many
j_call: TRBJ2-5
d_call: TRBD2

cdr3_nt: TGTGCCAGCAGTGAATACAGGGGGATGGGAGTGACCCAGTACTTC
cdr3_aa: CASSEYRGMGVTQYF
cdr3_length: 15
v_call: TRBV2
clone_size: many
j_call: TRBJ2-5
d_call: TRBD1

cdr3_nt: TGTGCCAGCAGTACAACAGGGCGCTCTGGGGCCAACGTCCTGACTTTC
cdr3_aa: CASSTTGRSGANVLTF
cdr3_length: 16
v_call: TRBV6-1
clone_size: many
j_call: TRBJ2-6
d_call: NA

cdr3_nt: TGTGCCAGCAGCGTCGTACCCCACGGTAACTATGGCTACACCTTC
cdr3_aa: CASSVVPHGNYGYTF
cdr3_length: 15
v_call: TRBV7-2
clone_size: NA
j_call: TRBJ1-2
d_call: NA

cdr3_nt: TGTGCCAGCAGTTCAACCTGGACAGGGGCCTACGAGCAGTACTTC
cdr3_aa: CASSSTWTGAYEQYF
cdr3_length: 15
v_call: TRBV6-5
clone_size: few
j_call: TRBJ2-7
d_call: TRBD1

cdr3_nt: TGTGCCACCAGCAGACACACAGGGAGCACAGATACGCAGTATTTT
cdr3_aa: CATSRHTGSTDTQYF
cdr3_length: 15
v_call: TRBV15
clone_size: many
j_call: TRBJ2-3
d_call: NA

cdr3_nt: TGTGCCACCAGCAGTGAAAATAGGGGGTACATTCAGTACTTC
cdr3_aa: CATSSENRGYIQYF
cdr3_length: 14
v_call: TRBV15
clone_size: many
j_call: TRBJ2-4
d_call: NA

cdr3_nt: TGCAGTGCCCGACAAGGCGCTAACTATGGCTACACCTTC
cdr3_aa: CSARQGANYGYTF
cdr3_length: 13
v_call: TRBV20-1
clone_size: few
j_call: TRBJ1-2
d_call: NA

cdr3_nt: TGTGCCAGCAGTCGTCAACCGGACACTGAAGCTTTCTTT
cdr3_aa: CASSRQPDTEAFF
cdr3_length: 13
v_call: TRBV28
clone_size: NA
j_call: TRBJ1-1
d_call: NA

cdr3_nt: TGTGCCAGCAGCCCCCTGGAAGAGACCCAGTACTTC
cdr3_aa: CASSPLEETQYF
cdr3_length: 12
v_call: TRBV7-9
clone_size: many
j_call: TRBJ2-5
d_call: NA

cdr3_nt: TGTGCCAGCAGTTCGCGCGACAGGGGGCTCTCCTACGAGCAGTACTTC
cdr3_aa: CASSSRDRGLSYEQYF
cdr3_length: 16
v_call: TRBV28
clone_size: few
j_call: TRBJ2-7
d_call: TRBD1

cdr3_nt: TGTGCCAGCAGGTACAGGGGATGGTCCTATAATTCACCCCTCCACTTT
cdr3_aa: CASRYRGWSYNSPLHF
cdr3_length: 16
v_call: TRBV12-3/TRBV12-4
clone_size: few
j_call: TRBJ1-6
d_call: TRBD1

cdr3_nt: TGTGCCAGCAGTTTCGGTGGGGGCCAAGAGACCCAGTACTTC
cdr3_aa: CASSFGGGQETQYF
cdr3_length: 14
v_call: TRBV28
clone_size: NA
j_call: TRBJ2-5
d_call: NA

cdr3_nt: TGTGCCAGCAGCCCCAGCGGGACCTCCTACGAGCAGTACTTC
cdr3_aa: CASSPSGTSYEQYF
cdr3_length: 14
v_call: TRBV6-2/TRBV6-3
clone_size: many
j_call: TRBJ2-7
d_call: TRBD2

cdr3_nt: TGTGCCAGCCACGGGACTAGCGGGAGCAACGACGAGCAGTACTTC
cdr3_aa: CASHGTSGSNDEQYF
cdr3_length: 15
v_call: TRBV6-1
clone_size: NA
j_call: TRBJ2-7
d_call: TRBD2

cdr3_nt: TGTGCCACCAGCCCCGCCGGGACAACCTACGAGCAGTACTTC
cdr3_aa: CATSPAGTTYEQYF
cdr3_length: 14
v_call: TRBV24-1
clone_size: many
j_call: TRBJ2-7
d_call: NA

cdr3_nt: TGTGCCAGCAGTTACGATCTTGGCGGAGGGGAAGAGACCCAGTACTTC
cdr3_aa: CASSYDLGGGEETQYF
cdr3_length: 16
v_call: TRBV6-5
clone_size: NA
j_call: TRBJ2-5
d_call: NA

cdr3_nt: TGTGCCAGCAGTGAACGGCCGTTCTCTGGAAACACCATATATTTT
cdr3_aa: CASSERPFSGNTIYF
cdr3_length: 15
v_call: TRBV6-1
clone_size: many
j_call: TRBJ1-3
d_call: NA

cdr3_nt: TGTGCCTGGAGACAGGGCCCCTACGAGCAGTACTTC
cdr3_aa: CAWRQGPYEQYF
cdr3_length: 12
v_call: TRBV30
clone_size: many
j_call: TRBJ2-7
d_call: NA

cdr3_nt: TGTGCCAGCAGGGCAGGGTTGGTCAAAAACATTCAGTACTTC
cdr3_aa: CASRAGLVKNIQYF
cdr3_length: 14
v_call: TRBV6-5
clone_size: many
j_call: TRBJ2-4
d_call: NA

cdr3_nt: TGTGCCAGCAGTCGCGGGGGGCGGATCTACGAGCAGTACTTC
cdr3_aa: CASSRGGRIYEQYF
cdr3_length: 14
v_call: TRBV12-3/TRBV12-4
clone_size: NA
j_call: TRBJ2-7
d_call: TRBD2

cdr3_nt: TGCGCCAGCAGCTTGGACGCGGCTAGCGGGACCTACGAGCAGTACTTC
cdr3_aa: CASSLDAASGTYEQYF
cdr3_length: 16
v_call: TRBV5-1
clone_size: many
j_call: TRBJ2-7
d_call: TRBD2

cdr3_nt: TGCGCCAGCAGCGGGTGGGACAGGCCCGAGCAGTACTTC
cdr3_aa: CASSGWDRPEQYF
cdr3_length: 13
v_call: TRBV5-1
clone_size: few
j_call: TRBJ2-7
d_call: TRBD1

cdr3_nt: TGCAGTGCTTCCTGGGGACCCTACTACGAGCAGTACTTC
cdr3_aa: CSASWGPYYEQYF
cdr3_length: 13
v_call: TRBV20-1
clone_size: many
j_call: TRBJ2-7
d_call: NA

cdr3_nt: TGTGCCAGCAGCTGGGGGTGGGGGCTTTCCTCCTACGAGCAGTACTTC
cdr3_aa: CASSWGWGLSSYEQYF
cdr3_length: 16
v_call: TRBV28
clone_size: many
j_call: TRBJ2-7
d_call: NA

cdr3_nt: TGCGCCAGCAGCTTGGAAAGCGGGAGGGCCTACGAGCAGTACTTC
cdr3_aa: CASSLESGRAYEQYF
cdr3_length: 15
v_call: TRBV5-1
clone_size: many
j_call: TRBJ2-7
d_call: TRBD2

cdr3_nt: TGTGCCAGCAGCTCCGGGGGAAGCACTGAAGCTTTCTTT
cdr3_aa: CASSSGGSTEAFF
cdr3_length: 13
v_call: TRBV12-3/TRBV12-4
clone_size: many
j_call: TRBJ1-1
d_call: NA

cdr3_nt: TGTGCCTGGAGTGCCTATAAAAACACTGAAGCTTTCTTT
cdr3_aa: CAWSAYKNTEAFF
cdr3_length: 13
v_call: TRBV30
clone_size: many
j_call: TRBJ1-1
d_call: NA

cdr3_nt: TGTGCCAGCAGCCAGGATCAGGGGCCGGGGGCTCAAGAGACCCAGTACTTC
cdr3_aa: CASSQDQGPGAQETQYF
cdr3_length: 17
v_call: TRBV4-2
clone_size: many
j_call: TRBJ2-5
d_call: NA

cdr3_nt: TGCAGTGCTCGGGACAGGGCTGCGGTGAACACTGAAGCTTTCTTT
cdr3_aa: CSARDRAAVNTEAFF
cdr3_length: 15
v_call: TRBV20-1
clone_size: many
j_call: TRBJ1-1
d_call: TRBD1

cdr3_nt: TGTGCCAGCATCAAAACCCGCGACAGAGCTCAAGAGACCCAGTACTTC
cdr3_aa: CASIKTRDRAQETQYF
cdr3_length: 16
v_call: TRBV28
clone_size: NA
j_call: TRBJ2-5
d_call: NA

cdr3_nt: TGCAGCGTGCAAGGCGGGCAGGAGTACGAGCAGTACTTC
cdr3_aa: CSVQGGQEYEQYF
cdr3_length: 13
v_call: TRBV29-1
clone_size: many
j_call: TRBJ2-7
d_call: NA

cdr3_nt: TGTGCCAGCAGCTCGGGACCGAACTACGAGCAGTACTTC
cdr3_aa: CASSSGPNYEQYF
cdr3_length: 13
v_call: TRBV7-6
clone_size: many
j_call: TRBJ2-7
d_call: NA

cdr3_nt: TGCAGCGTTGAAGATCTGTCGACCGGGGAGCTGTTTTTT
cdr3_aa: CSVEDLSTGELFF
cdr3_length: 13
v_call: TRBV29-1
clone_size: many
j_call: TRBJ2-2
d_call: NA